This T cell receptor (beta chain) was found in a study of T cell changes during pregnancy in multiple sclerosis. The protocol was immunoSEQ multiplex PCR, while the TCRdb copy is restricted to in-frame clones and leaves out a portion. The sample shows 60,000 or so clones, 90% of them seen only once. The V end lost 8 bases, the J end lost 0 bases, and 12 bases lay between the germline ends. The CDR3 has 14 amino acids. The germline CDR1 and CDR2 sequences are SGDLS and YYNGEE. The rearrangement uses TRBV9 and TRBJ1-3, with D hard to call. The TCR comes from a female donor in good health, enrolled as a control in a pregnancy study. Sequenced here: peripheral blood, sampled in the second trimester of pregnancy. The DNA of the CDR3 is TGTGCCAGTAGCTCCACGAGCTCTGGAAACACCATATATTTT. Protein sequence: CASSSTSSGNTIYF. Using reference TRBV9 and TRBJ1-3 for the parts outside the CDR3, the full variable domain is DSGVTQTPKHLITATGQRVTLRCSPRSGDLSVYWYQQSLDQGLQFLIQYYNGEERAKGNILERFSAQQFPDLHSELNLSSLELGDSALYFCASSSTSSGNTIYFGEGSWLTVV.